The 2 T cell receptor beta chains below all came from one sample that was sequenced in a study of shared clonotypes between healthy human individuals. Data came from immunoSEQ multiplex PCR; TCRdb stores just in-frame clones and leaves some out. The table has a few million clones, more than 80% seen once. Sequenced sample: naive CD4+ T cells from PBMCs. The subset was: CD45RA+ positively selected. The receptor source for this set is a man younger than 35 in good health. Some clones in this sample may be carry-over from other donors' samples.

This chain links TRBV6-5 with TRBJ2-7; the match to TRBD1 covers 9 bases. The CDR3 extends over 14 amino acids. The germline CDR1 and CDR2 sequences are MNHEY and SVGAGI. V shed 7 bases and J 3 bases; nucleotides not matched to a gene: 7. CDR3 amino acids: CASTPGTGYYEQYF. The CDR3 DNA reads TGTGCCAGCACCCCTGGGACAGGGTACTACGAGCAGTACTTC.

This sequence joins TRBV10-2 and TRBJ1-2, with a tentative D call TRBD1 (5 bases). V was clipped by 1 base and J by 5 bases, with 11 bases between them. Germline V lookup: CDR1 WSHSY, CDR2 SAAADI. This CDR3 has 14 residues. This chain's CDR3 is CASSELEGLYGYTF. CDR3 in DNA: TGCGCCAGCAGTGAGTTGGAGGGGTTATATGGCTACACCTTC.